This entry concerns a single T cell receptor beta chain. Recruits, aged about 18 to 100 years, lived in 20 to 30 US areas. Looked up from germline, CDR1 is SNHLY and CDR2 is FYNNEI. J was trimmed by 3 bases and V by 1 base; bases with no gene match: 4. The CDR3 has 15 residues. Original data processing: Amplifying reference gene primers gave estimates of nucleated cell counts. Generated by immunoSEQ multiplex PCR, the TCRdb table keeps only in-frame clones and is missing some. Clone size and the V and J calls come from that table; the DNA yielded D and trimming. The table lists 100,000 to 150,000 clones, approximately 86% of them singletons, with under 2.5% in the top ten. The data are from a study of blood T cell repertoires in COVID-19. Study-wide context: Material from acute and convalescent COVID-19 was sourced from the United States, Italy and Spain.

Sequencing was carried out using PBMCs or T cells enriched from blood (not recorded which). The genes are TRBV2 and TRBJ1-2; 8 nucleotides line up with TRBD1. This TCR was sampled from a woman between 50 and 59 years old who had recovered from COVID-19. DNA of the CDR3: TGTGCCAGCAGTGAAGGGACAGGGCTAGACTATGGCTACACCTTC. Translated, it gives CASSEGTGLDYGYTF.